These T cell receptor beta chains were read from a single sample in a study of blood T cell repertoires in COVID-19. The data were produced by immunoSEQ multiplex PCR, yet TCRdb's version contains in-frame clones alone and is incomplete. The sample yields about 190,000 clones, roughly four fifths seen once. The sequenced sample was peripheral blood. Receptor source: a woman aged 70 to 79 with active or convalescent COVID-19. The CDR3 runs from the conserved cysteine through the conserved F or W.

j_gene,v_gene,CDR3aa
TRBJ2-1,TRBV24-1,CATSGGGLNIDGQFF
TRBJ2-1,TRBV5-1,CASSLEGFVNEQFF
TRBJ1-3,TRBV6-2/TRBV6-3,CASSRSGVRQLSGNTIYF
TRBJ2-1,TRBV4-2,CASSQQASVGYNEQFF
TRBJ2-7,TRBV18,CASSQDKNYEQYF
TRBJ2-1,TRBV27,CASSYGLAGINEQFF
TRBJ2-1,TRBV2,CASIRTRGSYNEQFF
TRBJ1-2,TRBV18,CASSQDREYGYTF
TRBJ2-3,TRBV3-1/TRBV3-2,CASSPSPGTSGTDTQYF
TRBJ2-1,TRBV7-2,CASKLLGEALF
TRBJ1-5,TRBV19,CASSPGMVNQPQHF
TRBJ2-3,TRBV10-2,CASKTSGTDTQYF
TRBJ2-1,TRBV4-1,CASSQVRLAGVRAYNEQFF
TRBJ2-4,TRBV18,CASSRQGVAAKNIQYF
TRBJ2-7,TRBV7-9,CASSPGGSGRKKQYF
TRBJ2-1,TRBV5-3,CARSQKIRDFSRSSYNEQFF
TRBJ1-5,TRBV5-5,CASSSSPGGDGQPQHF
TRBJ2-5,TRBV30,CACPSPGGETQYF
TRBJ2-1,TRBV7-3,CASSLRPRIDEQFF
TRBJ1-1,TRBV5-1,CASSREAGGTEAFF
TRBJ2-5,TRBV14,CASSLLDRLEGTQYF
TRBJ2-5,TRBV5-1,CASSLVEARGVRDQETQYF
TRBJ2-7,TRBV4-1,CASSPLPGTSGSYEQYF
TRBJ2-5,TRBV5-1,CASSLTGVQETQYF
TRBJ1-5,TRBV15,CATSRDQNQPQHF
TRBJ2-7,TRBV6-5,CASSPVAGSYEQYF
TRBJ1-5,TRBV12-3/TRBV12-4,CASSPDRGEPQHF
TRBJ2-1,TRBV10-3,CAITTSLLSSYNEQFF
TRBJ2-6,TRBV28,CASRTHSSGANVLTF
TRBJ2-1,TRBV5-1,CASSARRRGLAGGGQFF
TRBJ1-6,TRBV3-1/TRBV3-2,CASRASSYNSPLHF
TRBJ1-4,TRBV5-6,CASSLGLGQGFNEKLFF
TRBJ1-2,TRBV6-5,CASSIGRSSNYGYTF
TRBJ1-3,TRBV18,CASSPNPGTGNTIYF
TRBJ2-1,TRBV18,CASSTTNEQFF
TRBJ1-1,TRBV27,CASSPSGGTEAFF
TRBJ2-7,TRBV10-3,CATTTSPSSYEQYF
TRBJ1-1,TRBV5-1,CASSFSPGQRNTEAFF
TRBJ2-5,TRBV2,CASSNLAGGPQTQYF
TRBJ2-3,TRBV9,CASSVASTDTQYF
TRBJ2-7,TRBV6-1,CASSEKASGSHEQYF